This T cell receptor (beta chain) was profiled in a study of cytomegalovirus exposure and HLA in healthy donors (dated by TCRdb to 2016 to 2017). Background on the whole study: An earlier analysis of 550 to 700 of the donors reported 250 to 300 Gb of sequence data and roughly 110 million unique TCR beta sequences from around 200 million T cells. All discovery cohort repertoires had been generated on a single sequencing platform. In an earlier analysis of a few hundred of the donors, high-throughput TCR beta sequencing was used to judge whether each TCR beta V gene segment behaved as functional or pseudogenic. Roughly 5 DR-DQ haplotypes were treated as single units for association and clustering because of strong linkage in the cohort. Donor age, sex, ethnicity and CMV serostatus were compiled together with the repertoire data. In the later analysis, no new phenotypic data were used to find candidate immune exposures; instead, reliance was placed on TCR beta sequences and their occurrence across donors. The number of donors typed differed by locus, with roughly 620-630 for A, B, C, DRB1 and DQB1, around 500 for DQA1, approximately 580 for DPA1, and 450 to 480 for DPB1. Both class I and class II loci were covered by HLA typing, at four-digit resolution. Along with the approximately 650-subject first cohort, a separate validation cohort of 120 different subjects was used. In a later genetic analysis, genome-wide SNP genotypes for about 55% of the 666 donors were used, and that subset was treated as a discovery cohort. The study aimed to test whether signatures of past pathogen exposure could be identified by cataloging public T cell receptors. The genetic ancestry cluster associated with self-reported Caucasian donors included 65% to 90% of the roughly 400 genotyped donors. Among a few hundred genotyped donors of the cohort, an average of about 240,000 unique TCR beta nucleotide sequences were sequenced per donor, roughly 20% of them non-productive. The study used immunosequencing to profile the T cell repertoires of 666 subjects and linked those repertoires to cytomegalovirus serostatus. The study combined high-throughput TCR immunosequencing, statistical association of individual TCRs with disease status, and machine learning to predict cytomegalovirus infection status. A later analysis re-analyzed previously published TCR beta repertoires from 666 donors and added high-resolution HLA genotyping to study TCR occurrence patterns. An early release that covered some 640 HLA-typed donors contained about 300 gigabases of sequencing data and 75 million to 100 million unique TCR sequences.

The receptor library was made with the immunoSEQ multiplex PCR assay. For the multiplex PCR, a mixture combining 60 forward primers for TCR Vbeta segments and 13 reverse primers for TCR Jbeta segments was used. A multiplex PCR assay on genomic DNA amplified the CDR3 region of rearranged TCR beta genes. On the Illumina HiSeq System, the amplified TCR beta libraries were sequenced as 87-base-pair reads. The authors' pipeline ran thus. Across the roughly 600 repertoires, a later analysis counted roughly 77 million unique TCR beta chains, 9 million to 14 million of which were shared by at least two donors. To remove PCR and sequencing errors, raw reads were error-corrected and collapsed into unique sequences using a nearest-neighbor algorithm that merged closely related sequences. CDR3 sequences were aligned to IMGT reference sequences to assign V, D and J gene segments. For a sequence to be retained, a match of at least six nucleotides to both a V gene segment and a J gene segment was required. A rearrangement counted as productive if the CDR3 had no stop codons and remained in frame with V and J, and every other rearrangement counted as non-productive. CDR3 was defined according to IMGT convention as the region running from the second conserved V-encoded cysteine to the conserved J-encoded phenylalanine. The earlier analysis of roughly 590 of the donors excluded any sequence lacking an unambiguous match to a single V gene segment. In an earlier analysis of 587 of the donors, V segments were called functional above 56.7% productive rearrangements and were called segregating when the between-donor standard deviation exceeded 5%. A statistical classification framework was developed to diagnose cytomegalovirus status using the catalog of TCR beta chain sequences. In a later analysis, TCR nucleotide sequences were compared against IMGT/GENE-DB human TR gene sequences so that V and J genes could be assigned. In a later analysis, CDR3 sequences and most-parsimonious VDJ recombination scenarios were assigned using the TCRdist pipeline. A later analysis defined each TCR beta chain by its CDR3 amino acid sequence plus V-gene family, and excluded reads lacking a unique V-gene family. A later analysis removed 450 to 600 highly shared, low-generation-probability nucleotide sequences to deal with suspected cross-contamination and a sequencing artifact. In a later analysis, a clonal expansion index was calculated for each public chain from normalized within-repertoire ranks of inferred template counts. A later analysis computed generation probabilities with a VDJ recombination model fitted to out-of-frame rearrangements, and checked the results against IGoR. A later analysis scored TCR-TCR, TCR-HLA and TCR-CMV co-occurrence with hypergeometric tests, applying a repertoire-size bias correction to TCR pairs. A later analysis estimated false discovery rates by permuting HLA or CMV assignments 20 times. In a later analysis, co-occurring TCRs were grouped using DBSCAN, with TCRdist sequence similarity added in when clustering inside HLA-allele-positive subsets. For co-occurrence clustering, repertoires with fewer than 30,000 or more than 120,000 public chains were excluded, along with roughly five repertoires with anomalous nucleotide sharing. Imported from immuneACCESS, the table was reduced by TCRdb to in-frame sequences with V and J called. These copies leave out some clones; in studies compared against another copy, an unresolved V gene accounts for under half, and the cause of the remainder is not known. V, J and clone size are taken as reported in that table, and D and trimming were inferred from the DNA itself. The sample table contains fewer than 65,000 clones; only one count was recorded for roughly 80% of them. The ten largest clones capture more than 3% of the sample.

Points the paper makes about the study in general: According to the authors, the approach could potentially be generalized to other disease states and immunological phenotypes. Compared with the approximately 720-donor mean, donors in an Asian-associated ancestry cluster had fewer N-insertions in productive TCRs, according to a later genetic analysis. Approximately 18 rarely observed V segments, including chromosome 9 orphons, were excluded from the earlier analysis of a few hundred of the donors because counts were too low. V-gene and J-gene trimming of TCR beta chains was associated with a missense DCLRE1C variant in a later genetic analysis, and the association was replicated in an independent cohort. The classifier was reported to diagnose cytomegalovirus status with high specificity and sensitivity in both the original cohort and the validation cohort. Strong co-occurrence of HLA alleles, especially DR and DQ, made assigning TCR associations to individual alleles difficult. An earlier analysis of approximately 570 of the donors showed that most TCR beta V segments appeared in productive rearrangements either about 87% or about 30% of the time, which broadly matched IMGT annotations. HLA typing was unavailable for some donors at each locus, so association tests used only the typed subset. Most TCR sequences were seen in very few donors, while some public TCRs were found in many individuals. A later analysis reported that several top co-occurrence clusters appeared linked to parvovirus B19, influenza, CMV and Epstein-Barr virus. A cluster of highly shared sequence variants was judged likely to be a technical artifact of the sequencing pipeline. Only TCR beta chains were sequenced in this cohort, and the absence of alpha or paired-chain data limited detectable features. A further reported finding was that TCR beta sequences accurately predicted the HLA-A and HLA-B alleles for most subjects in the first cohort. A total of fewer than 200 TCR beta chains were listed by the study as associated with cytomegalovirus. In vitro tests confirmed that a few of the cytomegalovirus-associated TCR beta chains recognize cytomegalovirus antigens. In a later analysis, HLA-associated TCR beta chains showed more clonal expansion and lower generation probabilities than non-associated chains that were equally common. According to a later analysis, most CMV-associated TCR beta chains appeared to be HLA-restricted, and the HLA associations seemed to be driven largely by CMV exposure. A later analysis found that TCR association rates varied across HLA loci, with DRB1 alleles showing the most associated TCRs and HLA-C alleles the fewest. Presence/absence analyses assumed roughly uniform sequencing depth across donors, an assumption that may not hold. For the cohort, immune exposure information was limited to CMV serostatus. Linkage disequilibrium might explain the correlated functional status among segregating V segments, but an unknown experimental factor could not be excluded. Specific HLA alleles were associated with 16,951 TCR beta sequences at a false discovery rate of 0.05 in a later analysis. The 87-base-pair reads could not distinguish some IMGT-functional V segments, including TRBV6-2 and TRBV6-3, so those segments were excluded.

In the germline V gene (reference sequence), CDR1 corresponds to LNHDA and CDR2 to SQIVND. Spanning cysteine to phenylalanine, the CDR3 consists of 16 amino acids. CDR3 DNA is the only sequence kept; it has 48 bases, read in frame from the first base. V is pruned by 5 bases and J by 7 bases, leaving 13 bases of the junction without a gene match. A word on this clone: This clone's antigen is unknown. Qualities for individual bases were not recorded, and no much larger clone is one base off.

The cohort consisted of 650 to 700 healthy bone marrow donors. All cohort members were sampled while nominally healthy, although unrecorded immune exposures were likely present. The donor was CMV seropositive and belonged to the group of over 250 seropositive cohort members. Each donor provided a peripheral blood sample, and peripheral blood mononuclear cells were used for TCR beta sequencing. Genomic DNA was extracted from the blood cell samples with the Qiagen DNeasy Blood Extraction Kit. The chain is made from TRBV19 and TRBJ2-2, with TRBD1 matching 7 junction bases. What was sequenced was PBMCs. The source of this sequence is a woman aged 40 to 50 in good health and CMV-seropositive. The DNA reads TGTGCCAGTAGTGCCAGACAGGGTACGAAAGGCGGGGAGCTGTTTTTT. It codes for CASSARQGTKGGELFF.